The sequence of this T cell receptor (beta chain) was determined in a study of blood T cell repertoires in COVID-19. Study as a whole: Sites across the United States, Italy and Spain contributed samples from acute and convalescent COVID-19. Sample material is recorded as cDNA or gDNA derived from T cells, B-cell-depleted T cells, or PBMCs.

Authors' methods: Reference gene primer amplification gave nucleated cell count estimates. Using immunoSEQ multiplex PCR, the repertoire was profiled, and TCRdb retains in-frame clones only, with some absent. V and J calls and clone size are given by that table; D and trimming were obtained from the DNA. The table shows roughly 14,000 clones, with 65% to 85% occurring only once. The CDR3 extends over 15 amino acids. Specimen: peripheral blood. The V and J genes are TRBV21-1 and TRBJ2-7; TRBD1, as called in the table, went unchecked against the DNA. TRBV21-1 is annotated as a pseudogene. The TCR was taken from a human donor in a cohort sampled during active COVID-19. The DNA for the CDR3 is TGTGCCAGCAGCACCTCCCTGGACAGGGTCTACGAGCAGTACTTC. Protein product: CASSTSLDRVYEQYF.